This T cell receptor beta chain was retrieved from a study of beta chain features in type 1 diabetes. Study-wide findings and caveats: A cDNA-based sequencing approach could over-represent cells with high TCR expression. Across all four CD4+ subsets, people with type 1 diabetes showed modestly shorter TCRB CDR3s. It was possible that PCR favored shorter templates, equally so in patients and controls.

This CDR3 region has 19 residues. CDR1 is SNHLY and CDR2 is FYNNEI in the germline V gene. J gave up 0 bases and V 6 bases, and 17 bases lay outside the gene matches. Per donor, one heparinised blood draw averaged roughly 110 mL. This clone was counted between two and nine times. Its target is not known. Sequencing targeted expressed TCRB transcripts, as all isolated RNA had been reverse transcribed. Only in-frame clones appear in the TCRdb table, and some are missing; sequencing was by immunoSEQ multiplex PCR. Found here are some 660,000 clones, 11% to 15% of them singletons; the top ten hold just under 0.04%.

This sequence joins TRBV2 and TRBJ2-1; TRBD1 matches at 7 bases. Specimen: naive CD4+ T cells from blood. This TCR was sampled from a man younger than 35 with type 1 diabetes. For the CDR3, the DNA is TGTGCCAGCAGGGGGGACAAACCTGGGACAGAGCACTCCTACAATGAGCAGTTCTTC. This encodes CASRGDKPGTEHSYNEQFF.